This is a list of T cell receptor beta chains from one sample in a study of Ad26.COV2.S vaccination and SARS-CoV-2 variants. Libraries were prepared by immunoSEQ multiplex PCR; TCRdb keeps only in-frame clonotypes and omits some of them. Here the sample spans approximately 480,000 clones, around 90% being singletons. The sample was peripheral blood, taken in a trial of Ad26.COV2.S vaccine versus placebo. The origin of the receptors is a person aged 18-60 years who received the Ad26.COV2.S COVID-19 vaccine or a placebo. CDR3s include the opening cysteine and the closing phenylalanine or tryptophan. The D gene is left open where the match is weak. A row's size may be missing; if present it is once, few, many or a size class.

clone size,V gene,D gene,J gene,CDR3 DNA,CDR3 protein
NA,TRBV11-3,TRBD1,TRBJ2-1,TGTGCCAGCAGCTTAGGACAGGGGTTTTTAGGCAGTGAGCAGTTCTTC,CASSLGQGFLGSEQFF
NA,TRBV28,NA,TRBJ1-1,TGTGCCAGCAGTTTAAATATCCGGGGTGAAGCTTTCTTT,CASSLNIRGEAFF
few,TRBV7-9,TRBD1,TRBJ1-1,TGTGCCAGCAGCTTATTAGAGGGACAGGTCGACACTGAAGCTTTCTTT,CASSLLEGQVDTEAFF
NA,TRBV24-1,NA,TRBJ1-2,TGTGCCACCAGTGACCGGGACGGGGAGATCTATGGCTACACCTTC,CATSDRDGEIYGYTF
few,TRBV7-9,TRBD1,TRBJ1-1,TGTGCCAGCAGCTTAAGGACAGGGAGGACTGAAGCTTTCTTT,CASSLRTGRTEAFF
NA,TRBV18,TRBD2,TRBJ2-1,TGTGCCAGCTCACCACGAGCCCTAGCGGGAGGTTACTCCTACAATGAGCAGTTCTTC,CASSPRALAGGYSYNEQFF
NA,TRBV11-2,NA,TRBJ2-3,TGTGCCAGCCAAACTGGAGATACGCAGTATTTT,CASQTGDTQYF
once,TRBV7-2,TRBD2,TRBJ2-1,TGTGCCAGCAGCCTTAGCGGGGCCAGCTCCTACAATGAGCAGTTCTTC,CASSLSGASSYNEQFF
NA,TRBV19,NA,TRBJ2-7,TGTGCCAGTAGTACCGGACAGTGGACGCCGCAGTACTTC,CASSTGQWTPQYF
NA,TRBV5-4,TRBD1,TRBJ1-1,TGTGCCAGCAGCCCCCGCCCAGGGGGGAACACTGAAGCTTTCTTT,CASSPRPGGNTEAFF
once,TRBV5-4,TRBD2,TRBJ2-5,TGTGCCAGCAGCCAGACTAGCGGGAGGGCCCGGTATGCTGAGACCCAGTACTTC,CASSQTSGRARYAETQYF
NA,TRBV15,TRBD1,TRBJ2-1,TGTGCCACCAGCTCGGGACAGGGGTTCAATGAGCAGTTCTTC,CATSSGQGFNEQFF
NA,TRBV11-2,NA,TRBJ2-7,TGTGCCAGCAGCACCGGGACATTCTCCTACGAGCAGTACTTC,CASSTGTFSYEQYF
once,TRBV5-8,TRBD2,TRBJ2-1,TGTGCCAGCAGCTTTGGAACAAGCGGGAACTACAATGAGCAGTTCTTC,CASSFGTSGNYNEQFF
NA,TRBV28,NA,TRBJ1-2,TGTGCCAGCAGGCTGGCGGGGGCTCTTGACTATGGCTACACCTTC,CASRLAGALDYGYTF
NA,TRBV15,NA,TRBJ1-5,TGTGCCACCAGCAGACAGAGGCAGCCCCAGCATTTT,CATSRQRQPQHF
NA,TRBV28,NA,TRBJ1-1,TGTGCCAGCAGTTCAGGAATGAACACTGAAGCTTTCTTT,CASSSGMNTEAFF
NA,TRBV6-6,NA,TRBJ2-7,TGTGCCAGCACCAATAAACCTGGACGGGGCGAGCAGTACTTC,CASTNKPGRGEQYF
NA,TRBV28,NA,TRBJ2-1,TGTGCCAGCAGAGGAGTGTACGGGGAGCAGTTCTTC,CASRGVYGEQFF
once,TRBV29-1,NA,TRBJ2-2,TGCAGCGTTGATCAGGCGTACACCGGGGAGCTGTTTTTT,CSVDQAYTGELFF
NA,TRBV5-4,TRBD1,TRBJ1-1,TGTGCCAGCAGCTTCGACAGGGGCGGGACTGAAGCTTTCTTT,CASSFDRGGTEAFF
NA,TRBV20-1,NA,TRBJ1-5,TGCAGTGCTAGTAGAAGCGGGGAGGGGGGGATTTATAGCAATCAGCCCCAGCATTTT,CSASRSGEGGIYSNQPQHF
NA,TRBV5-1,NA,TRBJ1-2,TGCGCCAGCAGCTTAAATGGACAAACAGGCGGCTACACCTTC,CASSLNGQTGGYTF
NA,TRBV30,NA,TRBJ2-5,TGTGCCTGGAGTTTTCCCCCAGGGAAAGAGACCCAGTACTTC,CAWSFPPGKETQYF
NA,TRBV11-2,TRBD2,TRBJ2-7,TGTGCCAGCAGCTCGACTAGCGGGATTAACCTATTTTCCTACGAGCAGTACTTC,CASSSTSGINLFSYEQYF
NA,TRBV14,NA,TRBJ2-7,TGTGCCAGCAGCCAAGAAGTTGCTTCCGAGCAGTACTTC,CASSQEVASEQYF
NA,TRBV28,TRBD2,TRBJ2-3,TGTGCCAGCAGCTATGATCCGGGACTAGCGGGGGGGGTAGCTAGCACAGATACGCAGTATTTT,CASSYDPGLAGGVASTDTQYF
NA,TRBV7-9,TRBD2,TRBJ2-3,TGTGCCAGCAGCTCCGGACTAGCGGGAAAGGCAGATACGCAGTATTTT,CASSSGLAGKADTQYF
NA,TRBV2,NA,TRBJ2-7,TGTGCCAGCAGTGAGGGCAGGCGGCAGTACTTC,CASSEGRRQYF
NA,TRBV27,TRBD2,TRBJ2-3,TGTGCCAGCAGTTTATATACTAGCGCGCGCACAGATACGCAGTATTTT,CASSLYTSARTDTQYF
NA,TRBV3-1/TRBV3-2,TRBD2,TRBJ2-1,TGTGCCAGCAGCCAAGTACCGGGACTAGCGGGAGATGAGCAGTTCTTC,CASSQVPGLAGDEQFF
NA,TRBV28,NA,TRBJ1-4,TGTGCCAGCCGCCCCTGGGGCCCCTCTAATGAAAAACTGTTTTTT,CASRPWGPSNEKLFF
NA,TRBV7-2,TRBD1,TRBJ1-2,TGTGCCAGCAGCTTACGACAGGGGGATGGCTACACCTTC,CASSLRQGDGYTF
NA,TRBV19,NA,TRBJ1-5,TGTGCCAGTAGTAGGGGGTTAGCGCAAAATCAGCCCCAGCATTTT,CASSRGLAQNQPQHF